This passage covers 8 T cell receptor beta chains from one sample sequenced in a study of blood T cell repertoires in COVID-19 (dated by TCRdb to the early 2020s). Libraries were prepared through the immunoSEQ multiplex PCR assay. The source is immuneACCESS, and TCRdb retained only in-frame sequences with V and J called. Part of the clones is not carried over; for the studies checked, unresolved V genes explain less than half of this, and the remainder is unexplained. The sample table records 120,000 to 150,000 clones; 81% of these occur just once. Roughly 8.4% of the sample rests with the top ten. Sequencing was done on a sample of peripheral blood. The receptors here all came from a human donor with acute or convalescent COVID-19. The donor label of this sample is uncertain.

The CDR3: CASTNGASQGYGYTF. CDR3 sequence (DNA): TGCGCCAGCACCAACGGGGCCAGCCAGGGGTATGGCTACACCTTC. The chain combines TRBV5-1 with TRBJ1-2, with D maybe TRBD1 (6 bases). This CDR3 comprises 15 residues. V lost 6 bases to trimming and J lost 5 bases, with 20 bases between them. Germline CDR1 is SGHRS and CDR2 is YFSETQ.

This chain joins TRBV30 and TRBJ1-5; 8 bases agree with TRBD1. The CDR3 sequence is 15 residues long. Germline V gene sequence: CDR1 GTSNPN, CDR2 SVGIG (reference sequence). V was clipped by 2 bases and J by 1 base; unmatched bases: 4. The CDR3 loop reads CAWSHGQGSNQPQHF. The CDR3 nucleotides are TGTGCCTGGAGTCACGGACAGGGAAGCAATCAGCCCCAGCATTTT.

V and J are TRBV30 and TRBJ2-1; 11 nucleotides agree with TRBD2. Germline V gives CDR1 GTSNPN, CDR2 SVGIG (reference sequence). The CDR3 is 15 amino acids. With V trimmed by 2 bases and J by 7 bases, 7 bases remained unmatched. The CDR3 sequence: CAWSKVAGGRNEQFF. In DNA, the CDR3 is TGTGCCTGGAGTAAAGTAGCGGGGGGGCGGAATGAGCAGTTCTTC. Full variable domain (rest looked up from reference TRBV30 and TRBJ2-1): SQTIHQWPATLVQPVGSPLSLECTVEGTSNPNLYWYRQAAGRGLQLLFYSVGIGQISSEVPQNLSASRPQDRQFILSSKKLLLSDSGFYLCAWSKVAGGRNEQFFGPGTRLTVL.

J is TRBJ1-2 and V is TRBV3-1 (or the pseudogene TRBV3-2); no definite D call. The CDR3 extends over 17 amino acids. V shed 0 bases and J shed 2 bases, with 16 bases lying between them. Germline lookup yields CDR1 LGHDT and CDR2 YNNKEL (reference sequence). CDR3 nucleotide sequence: TGTGCCAGCAGCCAAGATTTTATATGGTCCGCGAACTATGGCTACACCTTC. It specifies CASSQDFIWSANYGYTF.

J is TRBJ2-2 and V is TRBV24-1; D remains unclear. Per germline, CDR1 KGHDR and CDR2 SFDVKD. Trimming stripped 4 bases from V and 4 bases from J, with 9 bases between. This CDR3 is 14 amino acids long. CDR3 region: CATSDRSPTGELFF. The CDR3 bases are TGTGCCACCAGTGACAGGTCTCCCACCGGGGAGCTGTTTTTT.

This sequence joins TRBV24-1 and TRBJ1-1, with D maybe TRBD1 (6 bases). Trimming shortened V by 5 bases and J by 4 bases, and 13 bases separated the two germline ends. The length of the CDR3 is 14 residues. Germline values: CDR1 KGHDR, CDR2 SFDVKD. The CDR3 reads CATSGAGEGTEAFF. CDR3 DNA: TGTGCCACCAGTGGGGCAGGGGAAGGCACTGAAGCTTTCTTT.

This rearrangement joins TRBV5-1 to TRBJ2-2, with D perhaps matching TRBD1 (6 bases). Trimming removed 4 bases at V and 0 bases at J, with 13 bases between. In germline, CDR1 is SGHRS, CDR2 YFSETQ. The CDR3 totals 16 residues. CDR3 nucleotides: TGCGCCAGCAGCCTAATGGGACACACGAACACCGGGGAGCTGTTTTTT. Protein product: CASSLMGHTNTGELFF.

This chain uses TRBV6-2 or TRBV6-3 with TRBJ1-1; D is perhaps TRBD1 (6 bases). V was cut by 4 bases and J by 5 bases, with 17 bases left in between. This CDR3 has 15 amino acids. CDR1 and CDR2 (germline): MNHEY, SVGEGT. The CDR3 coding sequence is TGTGCCAGCAGTTCGGGACATTTCCTGGGGACTGAAGCTTTCTTT. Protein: CASSSGHFLGTEAFF.